This TCR beta chain was sequenced for a study of T-cell reconstitution after alpha-beta-depleted transplantation in children listed by TCRdb under 2016. Background for the entire study: Using TCR repertoire profiling, the study followed T-cell immune reconstitution in a quantitative way in children after TCRalphabeta/CD19-depleted allogeneic hematopoietic cell transplantation.

The receptor library was made with PCR. The sequencing machine was an Illumina HiSeq 2500. TCR library preparation used molecular barcoding, with unique molecular identifiers applied to normalize quantification of the TCRbeta repertoire. In TCRdb, the public reads were trimmed at Q25 with fastp and aligned with MiXCR, with productive beta chains retained. Records with the same CDR3 protein are collapsed into one entry carrying the most frequent genes and DNA. Across this sample there are nearly 200,000 distinct CDR3 sequences, with roughly 6.3% seen only once. Around 4.1% of the sample belongs to the ten largest clones. This sample's treatment or condition label indicates: allogeneic hematopoietic cell transplantation with graft depleted of TCRalphabeta T cells and CD19 B cells. The children who served as transplant recipients had been given grafts of TCRalphabeta/CD19-depleted allogeneic hematopoietic cells.

General study outcomes and caveats: In some patients, high TCRbeta diversity at day 60 was attributed to recipient T cells and intrathymic progenitors that had survived conditioning. The apparently early alphabetaT-cell count recovery about two months after transplant was reportedly dependent on only several hundred rapidly expanded clones derived from non-depleted graft cells. The frequencies of hyperexpanded clones fell over the following months, and after one year, T-cell counts and TCRbeta diversity were mostly attributed to newly produced T cells.

From its cysteine to its phenylalanine, the CDR3 spans 15 amino acids. The DNA shown is the 45-base CDR3, in frame from base 1. V loses 0 bases, J loses 1 base, and the germline ends lie 9 bases apart. According to the germline V gene, CDR1 reads LGHNA and CDR2 reads YSLEER. This clonotype was found many times. Which antigen it targets is not known. Within one base of it there is no much larger clone, and no base qualities were kept. This specimen was PBMCs, taken before TCRalphabeta/CD19-depleted stem cell transplant. The receptor's source is a girl in the first two years of life with combined immunodeficiency, due to receive a stem cell transplant. Rearrangement joined TRBV4-3 to TRBJ1-1; 5 matching bases give a weak D call of TRBD1. The bases read TGCGCCAGCAGCCAAGATCGGGGGACGAACACTGAAGCTTTCTTT. Translated, this gives CASSQDRGTNTEAFF.